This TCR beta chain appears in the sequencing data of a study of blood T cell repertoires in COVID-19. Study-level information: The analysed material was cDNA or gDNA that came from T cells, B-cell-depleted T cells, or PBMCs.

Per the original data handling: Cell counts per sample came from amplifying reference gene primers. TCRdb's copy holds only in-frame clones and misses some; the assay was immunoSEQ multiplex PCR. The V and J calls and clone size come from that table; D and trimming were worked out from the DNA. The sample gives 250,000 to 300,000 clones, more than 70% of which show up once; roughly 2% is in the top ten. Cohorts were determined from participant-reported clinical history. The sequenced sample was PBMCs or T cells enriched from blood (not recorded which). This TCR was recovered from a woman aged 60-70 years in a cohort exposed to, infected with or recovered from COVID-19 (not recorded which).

The DNA for the CDR3 is TGCGCCAGCAGGATGTACGGGAACACTGAAGCTTTCTTT. Translating it yields CASRMYGNTEAFF. The genes are TRBV5-1 and TRBJ1-1; no definite D call. Germline V gives CDR1 SGHRS, CDR2 YFSETQ. V lost 5 bases to trimming and J lost 1 base, with 9 bases between them. CDR3 length: 13 amino acids.